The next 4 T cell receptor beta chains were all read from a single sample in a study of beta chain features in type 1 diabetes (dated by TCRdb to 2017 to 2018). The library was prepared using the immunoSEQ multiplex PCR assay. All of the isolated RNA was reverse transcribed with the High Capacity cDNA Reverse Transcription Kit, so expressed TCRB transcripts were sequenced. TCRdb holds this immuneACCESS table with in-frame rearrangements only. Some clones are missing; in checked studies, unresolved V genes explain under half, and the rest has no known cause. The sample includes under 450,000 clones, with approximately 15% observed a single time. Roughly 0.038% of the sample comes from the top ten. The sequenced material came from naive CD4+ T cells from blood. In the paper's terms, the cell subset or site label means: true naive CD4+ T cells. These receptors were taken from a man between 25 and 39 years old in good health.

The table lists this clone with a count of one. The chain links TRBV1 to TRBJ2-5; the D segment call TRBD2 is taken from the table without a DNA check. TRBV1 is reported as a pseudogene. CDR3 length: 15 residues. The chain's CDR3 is CTSSHLAGGQETQYF. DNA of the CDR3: TGCACCAGCAGCCACCTAGCGGGGGGCCAAGAGACCCAGTACTTC.

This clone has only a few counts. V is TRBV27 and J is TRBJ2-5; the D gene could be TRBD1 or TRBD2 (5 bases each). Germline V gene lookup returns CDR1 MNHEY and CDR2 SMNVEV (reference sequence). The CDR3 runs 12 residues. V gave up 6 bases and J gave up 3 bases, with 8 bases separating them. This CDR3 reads CASRRGEETQYF. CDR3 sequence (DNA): TGTGCCAGCAGGAGGGGCGAAGAGACCCAGTACTTC.

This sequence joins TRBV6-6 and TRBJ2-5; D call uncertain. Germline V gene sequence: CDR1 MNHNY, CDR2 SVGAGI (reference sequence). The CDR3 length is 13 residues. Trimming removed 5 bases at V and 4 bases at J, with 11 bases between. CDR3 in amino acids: CASSPDWRETQYF. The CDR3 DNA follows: TGTGCCAGCAGTCCGGATTGGAGAGAGACCCAGTACTTC.

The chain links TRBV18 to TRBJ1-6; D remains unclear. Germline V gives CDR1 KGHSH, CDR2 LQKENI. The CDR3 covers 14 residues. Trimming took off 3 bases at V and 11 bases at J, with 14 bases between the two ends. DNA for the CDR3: TGTGCCAGCTCACCTGGGGAGACCCAACCACCCCTCCACTTT. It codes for CASSPGETQPPLHF.